Each of the 8 T cell receptor beta chains below was sequenced from the same sample in a study of T cell changes during pregnancy in multiple sclerosis. TCRdb keeps only in-frame clones here, not all; method: immunoSEQ multiplex PCR. This table has 55,000 to 65,000 clones, approximately 94% appearing once. This specimen was CD8+ T cells from peripheral blood mononuclear cells, taken in the third trimester of pregnancy. All receptors come from a female donor with multiple sclerosis, enrolled in a pregnancy study.

The chain combines TRBV4-1 with TRBJ2-1; possible D gene TRBD1, 5 bases. CDR1 is MGHRA, CDR2 YSYEKL, per germline. Trimming took 1 base from V and 6 from J, leaving 13 bases between them. CDR3 length: 15 residues. This chain's CDR3 is CASSQVRLGLNEQFF. In DNA, the CDR3 is TGCGCCAGCAGCCAAGTGAGGTTGGGGCTCAATGAGCAGTTCTTC.

V gene TRBV28 combines with J gene TRBJ1-5; TRBD1 might be the D (6 bases). Germline CDR1 is MDHEN and CDR2 is SYDVKM. Trimming removed 6 bases from V and 4 bases from J, with 7 bases in between. The CDR3 contains 12 residues. The CDR3 sequence is CASSTGNQPQHF. DNA of the CDR3: TGTGCCAGCAGCACAGGGAATCAGCCCCAGCATTTT.

The chain carries TRBV9 and TRBJ2-1; 8 bases match TRBD2. Germline trimming cut 3 bases from V and 7 bases from J; bases unmatched to any gene: 6. This CDR3 is built from 14 residues. Germline CDR1 reads SGDLS; CDR2 reads YYNGEE. The CDR3 nucleotides read TGTGCCAGCAGCGGGAGCGGGAGTCAGAATGAGCAGTTCTTC. It encodes CASSGSGSQNEQFF.

V gene TRBV13 combines with J gene TRBJ2-5, with TRBD1 matching 8 bases. With V trimmed by 5 bases and J by 4 bases, 3 bases remained unmatched. Germline loops: CDR1 PRHDT, CDR2 FYEKMQ (reference sequence). The CDR3 runs to 13 residues. CDR3 DNA: TGTGCCAGCAGCCCAGGGGGCGGAGAGACCCAGTACTTC. Encoded protein: CASSPGGGETQYF.

The chain combines TRBV4-1 with TRBJ2-7, with 8 nucleotides matching TRBD2. The V gene's germline CDR1 is MGHRA and CDR2 YSYEKL. This CDR3 is 14 amino acids long. Trimming at V came to 2 bases and at J to 4 bases, leaving 4 bases not matched to a gene. The CDR3, as DNA: TGCGCCAGCAGCCAAACGGGAGGGTGGTACGAGCAGTACTTC. Protein: CASSQTGGWYEQYF.

The genes are TRBV7-9 and TRBJ2-1, with 7 positions matching TRBD2. The length of the CDR3 is 16 residues. Germline lookup yields CDR1 SEHNR and CDR2 FQNEAQ (reference sequence). With 5 bases clipped from V and 3 bases from J, the junction kept 10 bases outside the gene matches. This chain's CDR3 is CASSRYGLGFYNEQFF. The CDR3 DNA reads TGTGCCAGCAGCCGATACGGACTAGGTTTCTACAATGAGCAGTTCTTC. The full variable domain, its missing parts supplied by reference TRBV7-9 and TRBJ2-1, is DTGVSQNPRHKITKRGQNVTFRCDPISEHNRLYWYRQTLGQGPEFLTYFQNEAQLEKSRLLSDRFSAERPKGSFSTLEIQRTEQGDSAMYLCASSRYGLGFYNEQFFGPGTRLTVL.

The gene calls are TRBV2 and TRBJ2-3; tentatively, D is TRBD2 (6 bases). V lost 6 bases to trimming and J lost 4 bases, with 17 bases between them. CDR1 is SNHLY, CDR2 FYNNEI, per germline. There are 15 residues in the CDR3. The CDR3 nucleotides are TGTGCCAGCAGCGTAACCGGGACTGTGGCAGATACGCAGTATTTT. This codes for CASSVTGTVADTQYF.

J is TRBJ2-3 and V is TRBV6-4, with 8 bases lining up with TRBD2. The CDR3 totals 15 residues. The V gene end was trimmed by 3 bases and the J gene end by 3 bases; junction bases not matched to a gene: 5. Germline V gives CDR1 MRHNA, CDR2 SNTAGT. CDR3 loop: CASSEVPSGTDTQYF. The CDR3, as DNA: TGTGCCAGCAGTGAAGTGCCTAGCGGGACAGATACGCAGTATTTT.